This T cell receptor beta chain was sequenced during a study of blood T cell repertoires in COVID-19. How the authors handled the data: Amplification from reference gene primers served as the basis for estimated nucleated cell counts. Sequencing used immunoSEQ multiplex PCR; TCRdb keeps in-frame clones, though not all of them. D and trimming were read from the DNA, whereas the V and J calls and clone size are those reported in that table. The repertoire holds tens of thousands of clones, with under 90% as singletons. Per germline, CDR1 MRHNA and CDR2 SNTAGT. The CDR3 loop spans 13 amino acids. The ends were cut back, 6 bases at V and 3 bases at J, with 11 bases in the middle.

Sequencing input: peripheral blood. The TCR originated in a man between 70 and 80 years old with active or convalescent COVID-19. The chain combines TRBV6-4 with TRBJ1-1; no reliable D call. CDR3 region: CASSQARDTEAFF. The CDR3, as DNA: TGTGCCAGCAGCCAAGCCCGTGACACTGAAGCTTTCTTT.